These 27 T cell receptor beta chains originate from one sample sequenced in a study of identical twins. TCRdb reprocessed the 5' RACE reads via MiXCR and lists one record per CDR3 protein. The sample contains 200,000 to 250,000 distinct CDR3 sequences, roughly 7% of which appear only once. The data were also submitted as part of a second study, on yellow fever vaccine responses in identical twins.

The sample taken for sequencing was memory (CD45RO+) T cells sorted from blood. These receptors all stem from a woman under 30 in good health.

This clonotype was detected only a few times. CDR3 loop: CSAIRTSGNYEQYF. CDR3 DNA sequence: TGCAGTGCTATTCGGACTAGCGGGAACTACGAGCAGTACTTC. The chain is built from TRBV20-1 and TRBJ2-7; 12 nucleotides agree with TRBD2. The V gene's germline CDR1 is DFQATT and CDR2 SNEGSKA (reference sequence). Unmatched junction bases numbered 4, after V lost 4 bases and J lost 3 bases. The length of the CDR3 is 14 residues.

In this sample, this clonotype turned up many times. V usage is TRBV7-2 and J usage is TRBJ2-1, with 9 bases lining up with TRBD2. V was pared by 1 base and J by 5 bases, with 9 bases of the junction left unmatched. The CDR3 has 17 amino acids. From germline, CDR1 is SGHTA and CDR2 FQGNSA. The CDR3 DNA is TGTGCCAGCAGCTTAGTGGTAGCGGGAGTTGGCGACAATGAGCAGTTCTTC. It is translated as CASSLVVAGVGDNEQFF.

The CDR3 spells CASSSEPTGELFF. CDR3 DNA sequence: TGTGCCAGCAGCTCAGAACCTACCGGGGAGCTGTTTTTT. J is TRBJ2-2 and V is TRBV6-4; D is unclear. CDR1 is MRHNA and CDR2 is SNTAGT in the germline V gene. The V end lost 6 bases, the J end lost 5 bases, and 10 bases lay between the germline ends. The CDR3 runs to 13 residues.

This clonotype was counted many times. The chain links TRBV6-1 to TRBJ2-2; the match to TRBD1 covers 10 bases. Germline CDR1 and CDR2: MNHNS and SASEGT. V lost 5 bases, J lost 6 bases, and 6 bases stayed unmatched. The CDR3 sequence is 15 residues long. The CDR3 here is CASSQGTGVAGELFF. The CDR3 bases are TGTGCCAGCAGTCAAGGGACAGGGGTGGCCGGGGAGCTGTTTTTT.

V gene TRBV5-1 combines with J gene TRBJ1-2; tentative D call: TRBD1 (6 bases). Germline CDR1 is SGHRS and CDR2 is YFSETQ. The CDR3 runs 13 residues. Trimming took 1 base from V and 8 from J, leaving 12 bases between them. The CDR3 DNA follows: TGCGCCAGCAGCTTGCTTGCAGGGGAGGGCTACACCTTC. Protein product: CASSLLAGEGYTF.

This clonotype was observed a few times. The J gene is TRBJ2-2, the V gene TRBV6-1, with 7 bases lining up with TRBD1. Germline trimming cut 4 bases from V and 6 bases from J; bases unmatched to any gene: 5. The CDR3 extends over 14 amino acids. Germline V gene lookup returns CDR1 MNHNS and CDR2 SASEGT. CDR3 nucleotide sequence: TGTGCCAGCAGTGGAGACAGGGTCGCCGGGGAGCTGTTTTTT. This codes for CASSGDRVAGELFF.

This clonotype was counted between two and nine times. The chain is built from TRBV20-1 and TRBJ2-3; the match to TRBD2 covers 8 bases. CDR1 and CDR2 from the germline V gene are DFQATT and SNEGSKA (reference sequence). The CDR3 loop spans 13 amino acids. The CDR3 spells CSLLAGLTDTQYF. The CDR3 nucleotides are TGCAGCCTTCTAGCGGGCCTCACAGATACGCAGTATTTT.

The table lists this clonotype with many counts. This chain uses TRBV4-1 with TRBJ1-2, with D uncertain. V was pared by 0 bases and J by 4 bases, with 12 bases between. The germline CDR1 and CDR2 sequences are MGHRA and YSYEKL. The CDR3 spans 15 residues. The CDR3 region is CASSQEITALYGYTF. As DNA, the CDR3 is TGCGCCAGCAGCCAAGAAATAACAGCCCTCTATGGCTACACCTTC.

The genes are TRBV2 and TRBJ2-5, with D hard to call. With 1 base removed from V and 5 bases from J, the gap between germline ends came to 14 bases. This CDR3 spans 15 amino acids. Germline loops: CDR1 SNHLY, CDR2 FYNNEI. In DNA, the CDR3 is TGTGCCAGCAGTGAAGGGCCGGGCCGAAGGGAGACCCAGTACTTC. Translated, it gives CASSEGPGRRETQYF.

This clonotype was found many times. The rearrangement uses TRBV5-1 and TRBJ1-5, with TRBD1 matching over 7 bases. V shed 0 bases and J 3 bases; nucleotides not matched to a gene: 6. Germline loops: CDR1 SGHRS, CDR2 YFSETQ. This CDR3 region has 16 residues. The CDR3 DNA reads as TGCGCCAGCAGCTTGGGCCCAGGGGGGAACAATCAGCCCCAGCATTTT. This gives the protein CASSLGPGGNNQPQHF.

This chain connects TRBV3-1 to TRBJ2-1; 12 bases line up with TRBD2. Germline assignment: CDR1 LGHDT and CDR2 YNNKEL (reference sequence). J was trimmed by 10 bases and V by 6 bases; bases with no gene match: 4. The CDR3 runs to 13 residues. CDR3: CASSFGTSGEQFF. The CDR3 DNA reads TGTGCCAGCAGTTTCGGGACTAGCGGGGAGCAGTTCTTC.

The table lists this clonotype with a few counts. The chain links TRBV6-1 to TRBJ2-1; D is perhaps TRBD1 (8 bases). V lost 7 bases, J lost 3 bases, and 13 bases lay in between. Germline V gene lookup returns CDR1 MNHNS and CDR2 SASEGT. The CDR3 is 14 residues long. This CDR3 reads CASTTGGGYNEQFF. DNA for the CDR3: TGTGCCAGCACCACAGGGGGGGGCTACAATGAGCAGTTCTTC.

At least ten counts were recorded for this clonotype. The chain couples TRBV11-2 to TRBJ1-1; tentatively, D is TRBD1 (6 bases). The CDR3 sequence is 15 residues long. V was trimmed by 1 base and J by 3 bases, leaving 12 bases between them. CDR1 is SGHAT and CDR2 is FQNNGV in the germline V gene. CDR3 protein: CASSLGWGQDTEAFF. The CDR3 DNA reads as TGTGCCAGCAGCTTAGGTTGGGGGCAGGACACTGAAGCTTTCTTT.

The rearrangement links TRBV3-1 to TRBJ2-3, with TRBD2 matching over 11 bases. This CDR3 comprises 15 residues. Per the germline V gene, CDR1 is LGHDT and CDR2 is YNNKEL (reference sequence). The trim removed 8 bases at V and 1 base at J, leaving 5 bases unmatched. The CDR3 DNA follows: TGTGCCAGCCGGACTAGCGGGTCTGGCACAGATACGCAGTATTTT. As protein: CASRTSGSGTDTQYF.

This clonotype occurred a few times. This rearrangement joins TRBV3-1 to TRBJ2-1; D is perhaps TRBD1 (5 bases). This CDR3 has 15 residues. The germline V gene has CDR1 LGHDT and CDR2 YNNKEL (reference sequence). V was pared by 1 base and J by 2 bases, with 9 bases between. The CDR3 bases are TGTGCCAGCAGCCAAGTATCAGGGCCCTACAATGAGCAGTTCTTC. This encodes CASSQVSGPYNEQFF.

This clonotype was seen a few times. The V gene is TRBV19, the J gene TRBJ2-6; maybe TRBD1 (6 bases). Germline lookup yields CDR1 LNHDA and CDR2 SQIVND (reference sequence). V was cut by 4 bases and J by 3 bases, with 13 bases left in between. There are 16 residues in the CDR3. CDR3 nucleotides: TGTGCCAGTAGTAAACTTGCAGGGGTTGGGGCCAACGTCCTGACTTTC. Its translation is CASSKLAGVGANVLTF.

This clonotype was counted ten times or more. The chain employs TRBV3-1 and TRBJ2-1; D gene unclear. Germline lookup yields CDR1 LGHDT and CDR2 YNNKEL (reference sequence). V dropped 0 bases and J dropped 6 bases, with 9 bases sitting between them. The CDR3 length is 14 residues. The CDR3 loop is CASSQDVGANEQFF. Written as DNA, the CDR3 is TGTGCCAGCAGCCAAGATGTGGGTGCCAATGAGCAGTTCTTC.

This clonotype was counted only a few times. As DNA, the CDR3 is TGTGCCAGCAGCTTACTAGCGGGGGGGCGAGAGACCCAGTACTTC. Translating gives CASSLLAGGRETQYF. The chain joins TRBV11-2 to TRBJ2-5, with TRBD2 identical over 12 bases. J was trimmed by 4 bases and V by 2 bases; bases with no gene match: 2. The CDR3 runs to 15 residues. Germline V lookup: CDR1 SGHAT, CDR2 FQNNGV.

This clonotype was counted between two and nine times. The chain uses TRBV27 and TRBJ1-1; 7 bases map to TRBD1. This CDR3 has 13 residues. The germline CDR1 and CDR2 sequences are MNHEY and SMNVEV (reference sequence). The V gene end was trimmed by 7 bases and the J gene end by 5 bases; junction bases not matched to a gene: 7. The CDR3 DNA reads as TGTGCCAGCAAAACGAGGGGGCGAACTGAAGCTTTCTTT. Protein product: CASKTRGRTEAFF.

This clonotype was seen at least ten times. This rearrangement joins TRBV15 to TRBJ1-5; perhaps TRBD1 as D (6 bases). The CDR3 totals 15 residues. Germline assignment: CDR1 LNHNV and CDR2 YYDKDF (reference sequence). Trimming removed 0 bases at V and 7 bases at J, with 13 bases between. CDR3 region: CATSRETGPEQPQHF. CDR3 in DNA: TGTGCCACCAGCAGAGAAACAGGGCCAGAACAGCCCCAGCATTTT.

This clonotype was seen at least ten times. V usage is TRBV5-1 and J usage is TRBJ1-4; D remains unclear. Germline lookup yields CDR1 SGHRS and CDR2 YFSETQ. This CDR3 comprises 13 residues. Trimming pared 4 bases from V and 6 bases from J, leaving 10 bases between. CDR3 DNA sequence: TGCGCCAGCAGCCCGTTAGTGGATGAAAAACTGTTTTTT. Amino acids: CASSPLVDEKLFF.

This clonotype was recorded at least ten times. The chain employs TRBV12-3 or TRBV12-4 and TRBJ1-1; D remains unclear. The CDR3 extends over 13 amino acids. V was pared by 5 bases and J by 4 bases, with 11 bases between. The CDR3 DNA reads as TGTGCCAGCAGTGCGTGGAGTGGCACTGAAGCTTTCTTT. It encodes CASSAWSGTEAFF.

The sample holds many counts of this clonotype. The chain joins TRBV3-1 to TRBJ2-1; weak D call: TRBD2 (5 bases). Trimming stripped 2 bases from V and 0 bases from J, with 11 bases between. The CDR3 spans 16 residues. Germline values: CDR1 LGHDT, CDR2 YNNKEL (reference sequence). The DNA of the CDR3 is TGTGCCAGCAGCCAAAGGGATGGGAGCTCCTACAATGAGCAGTTCTTC. Translating it yields CASSQRDGSSYNEQFF.

This clonotype was recorded many times. This chain uses TRBV4-1 with TRBJ2-1; 10 bases map to TRBD2. This CDR3 comprises 16 residues. Unmatched junction bases numbered 9, after V lost 5 bases and J lost 5 bases. Germline-derived CDR1 and CDR2 are MGHRA and YSYEKL. CDR3 sequence reads: CASSYTSGKSNNEQFF. In DNA form, the CDR3 reads TGCGCCAGCAGCTACACTAGCGGGAAGTCGAACAATGAGCAGTTCTTC.

This clonotype has a count of ten or more. The chain recombines TRBV15 with TRBJ2-3, with 11 nucleotides matching TRBD1. V lost 0 bases and J lost 4; bases outside the gene matches: 3. The CDR3 has 16 amino acids. From germline, CDR1 is LNHNV and CDR2 YYDKDF (reference sequence). The chain's CDR3 is CATSRDRGQGADTQYF. DNA of the CDR3: TGTGCCACCAGCAGAGATAGGGGACAGGGGGCAGATACGCAGTATTTT.

The V call is TRBV7-9, the J call TRBJ2-2, with D perhaps given as TRBD1 or TRBD2 (5 bases each). This CDR3 has 15 residues. V was cut by 10 bases and J by 6 bases, with 21 bases left in between. Germline-derived CDR1 and CDR2 are SEHNR and FQNEAQ (reference sequence). The CDR3 sequence is CANRPGTAGAGELFF. CDR3 nucleotide sequence: TGTGCCAACAGACCCGGGACGGCCGGTGCCGGGGAGCTGTTTTTT.

This sequence joins TRBV7-8 and TRBJ2-5; TRBD1 matches 8 bases. J was trimmed by 4 bases and V by 5 bases; bases with no gene match: 9. The CDR3 extends over 15 amino acids. Germline V lookup: CDR1 SGHVS, CDR2 FQNEAQ. This CDR3 is CASSPHRGKRETQYF. The CDR3 region has the DNA TGTGCCAGCAGCCCCCACAGGGGGAAAAGAGAGACCCAGTACTTC.